The clone carrying this T cell receptor beta chain occurred a few times. Its matching antigen is unknown. The data stem from a study of T cells after yellow fever vaccination. Whole-study results and caveats: The study re-detected most primary-vaccination clones after the booster (approximately 96% CD4, roughly 85% CD8). A small share of clonotypes appeared in both CD4 and CD8 compartments. One caveat is that FACS-sorted repertoires could contain abundant clonotypes contaminating from the bulk population.

Production of TCR cDNA was by 5'RACE template switching, which also added a universal primer site and UMIs. TCRdb ran MiXCR on the 5' RACE reads and lists one entry per CDR3 protein. The sample yields 400,000 to 450,000 distinct CDR3 sequences, around 20% seen once. This receptor was identified in a man between 18 and 29 years old who received the YFV17D yellow fever vaccine. Sequencing used PBMCs, obtained before the yellow fever booster vaccination.

The CDR3 bases are TGTGCCAGCTCACCCGGGACAGGGTTTGACAATGAGCAGTTCTTC. This encodes CASSPGTGFDNEQFF. The chain links TRBV18 to TRBJ2-1; 9 nucleotides match TRBD1. Germline V lookup: CDR1 KGHSH, CDR2 LQKENI. The J segment lost 5 bases and the V segment lost 3 bases, leaving 5 bases of the junction unmatched. The CDR3 runs 15 residues. The full variable domain, in which reference TRBV18 and TRBJ2-1 provide the parts outside the CDR3, is NAGVMQNPRHLVRRRGQEARLRCSPMKGHSHVYWYRQLPEEGLKFMVYLQKENIIDESGMPKERFSAEFPKEGPSILRIQQVVRGDSAAYFCASSPGTGFDNEQFFGPGTRLTVL.